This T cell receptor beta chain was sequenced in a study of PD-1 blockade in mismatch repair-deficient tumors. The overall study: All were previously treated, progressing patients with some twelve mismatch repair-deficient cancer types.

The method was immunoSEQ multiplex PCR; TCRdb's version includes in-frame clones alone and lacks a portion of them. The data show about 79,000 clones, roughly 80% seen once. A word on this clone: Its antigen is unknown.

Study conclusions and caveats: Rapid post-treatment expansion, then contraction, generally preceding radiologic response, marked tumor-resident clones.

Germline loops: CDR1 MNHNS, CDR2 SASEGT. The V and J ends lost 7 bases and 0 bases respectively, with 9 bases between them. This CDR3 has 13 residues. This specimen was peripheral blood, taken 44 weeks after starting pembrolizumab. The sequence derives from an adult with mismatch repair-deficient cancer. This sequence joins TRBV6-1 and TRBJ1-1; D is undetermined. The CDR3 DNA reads TGTGCCAGCACAGAGCTCATGAACACTGAAGCTTTCTTT. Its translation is CASTELMNTEAFF.